A single T cell receptor (beta chain) is shown here with its context. TCRdb's table, derived via immunoSEQ multiplex PCR, lists solely in-frame clones and lacks some. The data show approximately 280,000 clones, roughly 85% seen once. The data derive from a study of blood T cell repertoires in COVID-19. The CDR3 is 15 amino acids. The genes are TRBV21-1 and TRBJ2-7; the D segment call TRBD2 is taken from the table without a DNA check. TRBV21-1 represents a pseudogene. The sample consisted of peripheral blood. This sequence originates from an older woman with acute or convalescent COVID-19. The CDR3 sequence is CASSNGTSGDHEQYF. The CDR3 bases are TGTGCCAGCAGCAATGGGACTAGCGGGGACCACGAGCAGTACTTC.